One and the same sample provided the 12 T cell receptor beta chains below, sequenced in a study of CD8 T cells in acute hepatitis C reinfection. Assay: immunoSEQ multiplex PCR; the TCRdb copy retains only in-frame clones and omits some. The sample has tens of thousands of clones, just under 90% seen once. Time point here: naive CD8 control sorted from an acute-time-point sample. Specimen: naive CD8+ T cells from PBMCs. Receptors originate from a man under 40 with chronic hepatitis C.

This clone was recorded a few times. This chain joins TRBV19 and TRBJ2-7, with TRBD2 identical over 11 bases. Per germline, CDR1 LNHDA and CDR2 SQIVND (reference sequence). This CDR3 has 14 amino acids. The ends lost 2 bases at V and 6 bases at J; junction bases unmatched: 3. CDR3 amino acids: CASSILAGGGEQYF. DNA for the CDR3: TGTGCCAGTAGTATACTAGCGGGAGGCGGCGAGCAGTACTTC.

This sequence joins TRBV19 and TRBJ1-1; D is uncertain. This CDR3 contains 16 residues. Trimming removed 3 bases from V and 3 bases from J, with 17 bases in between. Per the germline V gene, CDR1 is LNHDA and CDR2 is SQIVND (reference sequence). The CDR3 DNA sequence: TGTGCCAGTAGTATTGCAGTCGACTCCCGCGACACTGAAGCTTTCTTT. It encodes CASSIAVDSRDTEAFF.

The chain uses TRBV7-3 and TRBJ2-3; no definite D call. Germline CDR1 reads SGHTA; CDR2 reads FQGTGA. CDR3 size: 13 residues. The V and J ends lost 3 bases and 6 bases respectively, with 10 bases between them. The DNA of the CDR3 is TGTGCCAGCAGCTTGGTAGGGAAGGATACGCAGTATTTT. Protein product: CASSLVGKDTQYF.

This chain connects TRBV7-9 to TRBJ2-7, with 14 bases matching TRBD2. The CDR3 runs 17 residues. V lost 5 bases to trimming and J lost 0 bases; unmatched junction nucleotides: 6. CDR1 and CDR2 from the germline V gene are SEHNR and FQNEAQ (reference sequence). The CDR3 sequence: CASSGTSGSLPSYEQYF. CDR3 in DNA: TGTGCCAGCAGCGGGACTAGCGGGAGCCTCCCCTCCTACGAGCAGTACTTC.

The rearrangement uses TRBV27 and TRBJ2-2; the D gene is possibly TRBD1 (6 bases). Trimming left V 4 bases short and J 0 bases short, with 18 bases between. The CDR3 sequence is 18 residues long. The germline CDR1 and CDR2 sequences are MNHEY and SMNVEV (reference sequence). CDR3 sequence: CASSSSSWTATNTGELFF. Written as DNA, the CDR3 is TGTGCCAGCAGTTCGTCCTCCTGGACAGCGACGAACACCGGGGAGCTGTTTTTT.

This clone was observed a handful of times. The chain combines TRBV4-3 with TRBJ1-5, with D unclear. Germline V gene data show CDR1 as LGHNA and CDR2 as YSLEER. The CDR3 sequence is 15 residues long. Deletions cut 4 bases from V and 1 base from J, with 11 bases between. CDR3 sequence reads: CASSLYLGSNQPQHF. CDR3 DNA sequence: TGCGCCAGCAGCCTTTATCTGGGGAGCAATCAGCCCCAGCATTTT.

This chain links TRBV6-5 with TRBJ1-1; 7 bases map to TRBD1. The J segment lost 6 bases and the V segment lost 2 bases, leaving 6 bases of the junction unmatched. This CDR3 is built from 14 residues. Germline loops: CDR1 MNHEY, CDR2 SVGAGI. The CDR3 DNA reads TGTGCCAGCAGTTACACAGGGGAGAGGGCTGAAGCTTTCTTT. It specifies CASSYTGERAEAFF.

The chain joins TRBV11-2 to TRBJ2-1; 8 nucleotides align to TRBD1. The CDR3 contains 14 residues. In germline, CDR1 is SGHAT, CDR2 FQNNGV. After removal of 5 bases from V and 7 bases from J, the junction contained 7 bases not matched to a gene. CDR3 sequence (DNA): TGTGCCAGCAGCCCTGACAGGGGTAAGAATGAGCAGTTCTTC. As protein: CASSPDRGKNEQFF.

The CDR3 nucleotides read TGTGCCTGGAGTGTAAGGTCCGGGGGCCCAGAGACCCAGTACTTC. Translating it yields CAWSVRSGGPETQYF. The chain carries TRBV30 and TRBJ2-5; either TRBD1 or TRBD2 may fit D (6 bases each). Germline-derived CDR1 and CDR2 are GTSNPN and SVGIG (reference sequence). Trimming cost V 0 bases and J 4 bases, with 15 bases left between them. This CDR3 contains 15 residues.

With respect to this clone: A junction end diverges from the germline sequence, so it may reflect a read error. The CDR3 here is CASSLPGAGKDF. DNA for the CDR3: TGTGCCAGCAGCCTCCCCGGGGCAGGCAAAGACTTC. The V and J genes are TRBV7-3 and TRBJ2-7, with D perhaps assigned TRBD1 or TRBD2 (5 bases each). Looked up from germline, CDR1 is SGHTA and CDR2 is FQGTGA. The CDR3 covers 12 residues.

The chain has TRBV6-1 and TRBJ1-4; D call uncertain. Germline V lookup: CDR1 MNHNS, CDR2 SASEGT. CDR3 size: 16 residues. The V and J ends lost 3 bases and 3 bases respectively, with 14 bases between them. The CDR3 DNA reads TGTGCCAGCAGTGAGGTTGGAGAGAATCCTAATGAAAAACTGTTTTTT. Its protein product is CASSEVGENPNEKLFF.

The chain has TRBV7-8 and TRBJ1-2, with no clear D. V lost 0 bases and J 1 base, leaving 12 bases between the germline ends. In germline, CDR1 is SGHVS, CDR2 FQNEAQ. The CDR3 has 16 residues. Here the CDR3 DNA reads TGTGCCAGCAGCTTAGCGCTGGGTGAGATTAACTATGGCTACACCTTC. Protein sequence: CASSLALGEINYGYTF.